This T cell receptor beta chain was sequenced during a study of blood T cell repertoires in COVID-19. Libraries were prepared by immunoSEQ multiplex PCR; TCRdb keeps only in-frame clonotypes and omits some of them. This table has around 95,000 clones, roughly nine tenths appearing once. CDR1 and CDR2 from the germline V gene are SGHAT and FQNNGV. Trimming removed 4 bases from V and 4 bases from J, with 19 bases in between. This CDR3 is 16 amino acids long. The gene calls are TRBV11-2 and TRBJ1-2; a weak D match, TRBD1 (5 bases). The sequenced sample consisted of peripheral blood. The receptor comes from a man in his fifties or sixties with active COVID-19. Here the CDR3 DNA reads TGTGCCAGCAGCTCCACACGAGCAGGGAGGGCCTATGGCTACACCTTC. Protein sequence: CASSSTRAGRAYGYTF.